This T cell receptor beta chain comes out of a study of blood T cell repertoires in COVID-19. Study context: The origin of the acute and convalescent COVID-19 samples was the United States, Italy and Spain. PBMCs, B-cell-depleted T cells, or T cells were the source of the cDNA or gDNA that made up the material.

As handled by the study authors: Amplifying reference gene primers gave estimates of nucleated cell counts. Clones were read by immunoSEQ multiplex PCR, and TCRdb kept only the in-frame ones, dropping some. The DNA gave D and trimming, while V, J and clone size come from that table. The repertoire holds over 14,000 clones, with roughly 79% as singletons. Trimming at V came to 2 bases and at J to 3 bases, leaving 8 bases not matched to a gene. Germline CDR1 and CDR2: SGHKS and YYEKEE (reference sequence). This CDR3 is 16 amino acids long. The receptor was derived from a man aged 55 to 69 with acute or convalescent COVID-19. Material: peripheral blood. The rearrangement links TRBV5-5 to TRBJ1-1; 9 bases are shared with TRBD1. This CDR3 is CASSFVWGQGDTEAFF. The CDR3 DNA follows: TGTGCCAGCAGCTTCGTGTGGGGACAGGGAGACACTGAAGCTTTCTTT.